This T cell receptor beta chain emerged from a study of cytomegalovirus exposure and HLA in healthy donors (dated by TCRdb to the late 2010s). Background on the whole study: According to an earlier analysis of around 600 of the donors, 200 million or so T cells yielded roughly 100 million unique TCR beta sequences and approximately 280 Gb of sequence data. Roughly 320 gigabases of sequencing data and around 90 million unique TCR sequences made up an early release that covered approximately 700 HLA-typed donors. Of the 398 genotyped donors, approximately 82% fell in the genetic ancestry cluster associated with self-reported Caucasian donors. The study aimed to test whether cataloging public T cell receptors could reveal signatures of past pathogen exposure. Using immunosequencing, the study profiled T cell repertoires from fewer than 700 subjects and related those repertoires to cytomegalovirus serostatus. In addition to the first cohort of roughly 700 subjects, a separate validation cohort of about 120 different subjects was used. To predict cytomegalovirus infection status, the study combined high-throughput TCR immunosequencing, statistical association of individual TCRs with disease status, and machine learning. A later analysis re-analyzed previously published TCR beta repertoires from approximately 700 donors and added high-resolution HLA genotyping to study TCR occurrence patterns. The later analysis used no new phenotypic data to find candidate immune exposures, relying instead on TCR beta sequences and their occurrence across donors. To decide whether each TCR beta V gene segment behaved as functional or pseudogenic, an earlier analysis of approximately 620 of the donors relied on high-throughput TCR beta sequencing. Alongside the repertoire data, information on donor age, sex, ethnicity and CMV serostatus was compiled. A later genetic analysis used genome-wide SNP genotypes for about 65% of the 666 donors, treating that subset as a discovery cohort. Every discovery cohort repertoire had been produced on one sequencing platform. Class I and class II HLA loci were covered by the typing at four-digit resolution. Typing coverage differed by locus: A, B, C, DRB1 and DQB1 were typed in about 629-640 donors, DQA1 in approximately 520, DPA1 in approximately 610, and DPB1 in roughly 470. Because of strong linkage in the cohort, roughly 5 DR-DQ haplotypes were treated as single units for association and clustering. Among about 410 genotyped donors of the cohort, an average of around 240,000 unique TCR beta nucleotide sequences was sequenced per donor, of which roughly 17% were non-productive. The paper as a whole reports these results and caveats: According to a later analysis, parvovirus B19, influenza, CMV and Epstein-Barr virus appeared linked to several top co-occurrence clusters. Because counts were too low, about 18 rarely observed V segments, including chromosome 9 orphons, were excluded from the earlier analysis of 587 of the donors. When HLA alleles, especially DR and DQ, strongly co-occurred, TCR associations were difficult to assign to individual alleles. A further reported finding was that TCR beta sequences accurately predicted the HLA-A and HLA-B alleles for most subjects in the first cohort. According to the authors, the approach could potentially be generalized to other disease states and immunological phenotypes. At a false discovery rate of 0.05, a later analysis linked about 16,000 TCR beta sequences to specific HLA alleles. Correlated functional status among segregating V segments might be attributable to linkage disequilibrium, but an unknown experimental factor could not be ruled out. Broadly in line with IMGT annotations, most TCR beta V segments showed up in productive rearrangements about 87% or about 30% of the time in an earlier analysis of around 550 of the donors. In vitro tests confirmed that a few of the cytomegalovirus-associated TCR beta chains recognize cytomegalovirus antigens. Roughly uniform sequencing depth across donors was assumed in presence/absence analyses, although this assumption may not hold. Across donors, most TCR sequences were observed very rarely, whereas some public TCRs were present in many individuals. In this cohort, only TCR beta chains were sequenced, and detectable features were limited by the absence of alpha or paired-chain data. The study listed approximately 150 TCR beta chains as associated with cytomegalovirus. The sequencing pipeline was judged likely to have produced a cluster of highly shared sequence variants as a technical artifact. An association between a missense DCLRE1C variant and V-gene and J-gene trimming of TCR beta chains was found in a later genetic analysis and replicated in an independent cohort. Cytomegalovirus status was reported to be diagnosed by the classifier with high specificity and sensitivity in both the original and validation cohorts. Some IMGT-functional V segments, including TRBV6-2 and TRBV6-3, could not be told apart with the 87-base-pair reads, so those segments were excluded. Because HLA typing was unavailable for some donors at each locus, only the typed subset was used in association tests. According to a later analysis, most CMV-associated TCR beta chains appeared to be HLA-restricted, and the HLA associations seemed to be driven largely by CMV exposure. In a later analysis, HLA-associated TCR beta chains were found to be more clonally expanded and to have lower generation probabilities than equally common non-associated chains. Immune exposure information for the cohort was limited to CMV serostatus. A later genetic analysis reported fewer N-insertions in productive TCRs among donors in an Asian-associated ancestry cluster than the approximately 670-donor mean. In a later analysis, the rate of TCR association differed among HLA loci, with DRB1 alleles having the most associated TCRs and HLA-C alleles having the fewest.

Cut back by 4 bases and 0 bases, the V and J ends lie 10 bases apart. The CDR3 covers 15 residues, taking in both the cysteine and the phenylalanine. Of the read, only the CDR3 DNA is kept; its 45 bases are in frame from base 1. The CDR1 and CDR2 encoded by the germline V gene are KGHSH and LQKENI. The cohort consisted of hundreds of healthy bone marrow donors. Cohort members were all nominally healthy when sampled, although unrecorded immune exposures were likely present. The donor was CMV seropositive and belonged to the group of 250 to 300 seropositive cohort members. A peripheral blood sample was collected from each donor, and TCR beta sequencing was performed on peripheral blood mononuclear cells. The Qiagen DNeasy Blood Extraction Kit was used to extract genomic DNA from the blood cell samples. A note on this clone: Its antigen target is currently unknown. No much larger clonotype is one base removed from it; base qualities were not supplied.

Library preparation employed the immunoSEQ multiplex PCR assay. A mixture of 60 forward primers for TCR Vbeta segments and 13 reverse primers for TCR Jbeta segments was used in the multiplex PCR. The CDR3 region of rearranged TCR beta genes was amplified from genomic DNA by a multiplex PCR assay. The Illumina HiSeq System was used to sequence the amplified TCR beta libraries as 87-base-pair reads. Per the authors' processing: A later analysis tallied approximately 87 million unique TCR beta chains across the 666 repertoires, and about 12 million of those chains were shared by two or more donors. Raw reads were error-corrected and collapsed into unique sequences by a nearest-neighbor algorithm in which closely related sequences were merged to remove PCR and sequencing errors. Alignment of CDR3 sequences to IMGT reference sequences was used to assign V, D and J gene segments. For a sequence to be retained, a match of at least six nucleotides to both a V gene segment and a J gene segment was required. A rearrangement was called productive if the CDR3 had no stop codons and remained in frame with V and J, and every other rearrangement was called non-productive. CDR3 was defined according to IMGT convention as the region running from the second conserved V-encoded cysteine to the conserved J-encoded phenylalanine. The earlier analysis of about 560 of the donors excluded any sequence lacking an unambiguous match to a single V gene segment. In an earlier analysis of approximately 560 of the donors, a V segment was called functional when productive rearrangements were above 56.7%, and segregating when the standard deviation between donors exceeded 5%. A statistical classification framework was built for diagnosing cytomegalovirus status from the catalog of TCR beta chain sequences. In a later analysis, TCR nucleotide sequences were compared against IMGT/GENE-DB human TR gene sequences so that V and J genes could be assigned. A later analysis assigned CDR3 sequences and most-parsimonious VDJ recombination scenarios with the TCRdist pipeline. A later analysis defined each TCR beta chain by its CDR3 amino acid sequence plus V-gene family, and excluded reads lacking a unique V-gene family. To address suspected cross-contamination and a sequencing artifact, a later analysis removed roughly 580 highly shared, low-generation-probability nucleotide sequences. In a later analysis, a clonal expansion index was calculated for each public chain from normalized within-repertoire ranks of inferred template counts. Generation probabilities in a later analysis came from a VDJ recombination model fitted to out-of-frame rearrangements, and those results were checked against IGoR. In a later analysis, TCR-TCR, TCR-HLA and TCR-CMV co-occurrence was scored with hypergeometric tests, and a repertoire-size bias correction was applied to TCR pairs. To estimate false discovery rates, a later analysis permuted the HLA or CMV assignments 20 times. In a later analysis, co-occurring TCRs were grouped with DBSCAN, and TCRdist sequence similarity was added when clustering was performed within HLA-allele-positive subsets. For co-occurrence clustering, repertoires with fewer than 30,000 or more than 120,000 public chains were excluded, along with roughly 5 repertoires with anomalous nucleotide sharing. In its TCRdb copy, this immuneACCESS table keeps in-frame sequences only and misses some clones. Where compared with another copy, unresolved V genes explain less than half of these, and the others have no known cause. V and J calls and clone size are those listed in that table; D and trimming were worked out from the DNA. Counted in this sample were some 110,000 clones; roughly four fifths of them appeared once. Of the sample, less than 15% is held by the ten largest clones.

Sequencing used PBMCs. The chain joins TRBV18 to TRBJ1-5; possibly the D gene is TRBD1, per 6 matching bases. The sequence came from a woman between 55 and 75 years old in good health and CMV-seropositive. DNA sequence: TGTGCCAGCTCACAAGGACAGACTAGCAATCAGCCCCAGCATTTT. Its translation reads: CASSQGQTSNQPQHF.